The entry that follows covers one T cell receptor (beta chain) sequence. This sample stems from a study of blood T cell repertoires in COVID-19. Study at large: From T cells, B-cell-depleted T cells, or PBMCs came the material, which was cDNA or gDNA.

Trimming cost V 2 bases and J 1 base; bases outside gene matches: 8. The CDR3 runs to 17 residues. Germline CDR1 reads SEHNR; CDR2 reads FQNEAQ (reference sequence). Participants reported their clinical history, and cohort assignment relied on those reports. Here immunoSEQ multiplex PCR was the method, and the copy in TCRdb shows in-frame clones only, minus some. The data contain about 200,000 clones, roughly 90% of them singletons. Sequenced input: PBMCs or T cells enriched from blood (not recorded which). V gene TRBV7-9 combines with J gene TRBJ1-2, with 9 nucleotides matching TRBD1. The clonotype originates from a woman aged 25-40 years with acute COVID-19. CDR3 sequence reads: CASSLRTGTGYNYGYTF. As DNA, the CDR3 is TGTGCCAGCAGCTTAAGAACCGGGACAGGGTATAACTATGGCTACACCTTC.